The 21 T cell receptor beta chains given below trace back to one sample, sequenced in a study of CD8 T cells in ankylosing spondylitis. Using its own MiXCR run on the 5' RACE reads, TCRdb lists one record per CDR3 protein. This sample has approximately 400,000 distinct CDR3 sequences, with 17% found just once. These TCRs' antigens remain unknown. Points from the study as a whole: Ankylosing spondylitis blood seemed to carry a telltale TCR beta motif made of roughly eight highly homologous variants.

The specimen sequenced was blood, either unsorted or a sorted T cell fraction (not recorded which). These TCRs come from a male donor with ankylosing spondylitis.

This chain connects TRBV6-5 to TRBJ1-1; D is possibly TRBD1 (5 bases). The CDR3 consists of 15 residues. Germline values: CDR1 MNHEY, CDR2 SVGAGI. V was shortened by 2 bases and J by 5 bases, with 15 bases between the two germline ends. CDR3 DNA sequence: TGTGCCAGCAGTTACGTCCAGGGCTCTGGAACTGAAGCTTTCTTT. Translating it yields CASSYVQGSGTEAFF.

This clonotype has a handful of counts. Its ends do not fully match the called genes, so a read error is possible. J is TRBJ2-1 and V is TRBV6-5; 12 nucleotides align to TRBD1. The CDR3 runs 14 residues. CDR1 is MNHEY, CDR2 SVGAGI, per germline. As DNA, the CDR3 is TGTGCCAGCAGTTTAACCCCGGGACAGGGGGCGCGGATCTTC. Translation: CASSLTPGQGARIF.

This clonotype occurred a few times. The chain joins TRBV20-1 to TRBJ1-5; 7 positions match TRBD1. V shed 4 bases and J 2 bases; nucleotides not matched to a gene: 8. CDR3 length: 15 amino acids. Germline-derived CDR1 and CDR2 are DFQATT and SNEGSKA (reference sequence). The DNA of the CDR3 is TGCAGTGCTACCCCAGGGGGGAACGGCAATCAGCCCCAGCATTTT. Amino acid sequence: CSATPGGNGNQPQHF.

This clonotype was seen ten or more times. The rearrangement links TRBV13 to TRBJ2-7; D possibly corresponds to TRBD1 (6 bases). Trimming removed 5 bases at V and 3 bases at J, with 11 bases between. This CDR3 has 13 amino acids. In germline, CDR1 is PRHDT, CDR2 FYEKMQ (reference sequence). CDR3 loop: CASSLGQYYEQYF. The CDR3 coding sequence is TGTGCCAGCAGCCTCGGACAGTACTACGAGCAGTACTTC.

This clonotype was counted between two and nine times. The chain is built from TRBV28 and TRBJ2-4; 9 bases match TRBD2. The J segment lost 4 bases and the V segment lost 5 bases, leaving 6 bases of the junction unmatched. The CDR3 has 15 amino acids. In germline, CDR1 is MDHEN, CDR2 SYDVKM. As DNA, the CDR3 is TGTGCCAGCAGTGAGACTAGCGGTGCGAAAAACATTCAGTACTTC. Translation gives CASSETSGAKNIQYF.

V is TRBV15 and J is TRBJ2-1, with 7 bases aligning to TRBD2. Unmatched junction bases numbered 12, after V lost 3 bases and J lost 13 bases. Per germline, CDR1 LNHNV and CDR2 YYDKDF (reference sequence). The CDR3 totals 14 residues. The CDR3 bases are TGTGCCACCAGCAGCGGCGGGAGTAGCCCACTTCAGTTCTTC. This translates into CATSSGGSSPLQFF.

This clonotype was observed at least ten times. The chain couples TRBV4-1 to TRBJ1-2; possibly TRBD1 for D (5 bases). V gave up 0 bases and J gave up 6 bases, with 17 bases separating them. The germline CDR1 and CDR2 sequences are MGHRA and YSYEKL. This CDR3 is 16 amino acids long. The CDR3 loop is CASSQEVASRGDGYTF. For the CDR3, the DNA is TGCGCCAGCAGCCAAGAGGTCGCCTCCCGAGGGGATGGCTACACCTTC.

The chain is built from TRBV4-2 and TRBJ2-3; 8 nucleotides agree with TRBD1. V shed 0 bases and J 1 base; nucleotides not matched to a gene: 9. CDR3 length: 18 residues. Germline values: CDR1 LGHNA, CDR2 YNFKEQ. The CDR3 sequence: CASSQDPGTGRGTDTQYF. In nucleotides, the CDR3 is TGTGCCAGCAGCCAAGATCCCGGGACAGGTCGGGGCACAGATACGCAGTATTTT.

A few counts support this clonotype. V gene TRBV7-2 combines with J gene TRBJ2-1; D is unclear. This CDR3 comprises 15 residues. Trimming removed 1 base at V and 6 bases at J, with 13 bases between. CDR1 is SGHTA, CDR2 FQGNSA, per germline. The CDR3 DNA is TGTGCCAGCAGCTTAGGGCAGCCAGCCTCCAATGAGCAGTTCTTC. Translated: CASSLGQPASNEQFF.

Ten or more counts support this clonotype. CDR3 amino acids: CASSSQQNYGYTF. As DNA, the CDR3 is TGTGCCAGCAGTTCACAGCAAAACTATGGCTACACCTTC. The gene calls are TRBV12-3 or TRBV12-4 and TRBJ1-2; no reliable D call. This CDR3 region has 13 residues. V was shortened by 4 bases and J by 2 bases, with 8 bases between the two germline ends.

This clonotype was counted a few times. The gene calls are TRBV10-3 and TRBJ1-1; D not certain. The CDR3 covers 14 residues. CDR1 is ENHRY and CDR2 is SYGVKD in the germline V gene. V lost 2 bases, J lost 3 bases, and 10 bases lay in between. CDR3 nucleotide sequence: TGTGCCATCAGTGAGGGGTCTGGAGACACTGAAGCTTTCTTT. Its translation is CAISEGSGDTEAFF.

The chain carries TRBV20-1 and TRBJ2-7; D is ambiguous. CDR3 length: 12 residues. CDR1 is DFQATT, CDR2 SNEGSKA, per germline (reference sequence). Trimming left V 7 bases short and J 0 bases short, with 10 bases between. For the CDR3, the DNA is TGCAGTGTAGTCGGTGGCTCCTACGAGCAGTACTTC. This encodes CSVVGGSYEQYF.

This clonotype was recorded a few times. The V and J genes are TRBV6-2 or TRBV6-3 and TRBJ2-4, with 7 positions matching TRBD2. Germline V gene sequence: CDR1 MNHEY, CDR2 SVGEGT. The CDR3 runs 15 residues. Unmatched junction bases numbered 7, after V lost 2 bases and J lost 6 bases. The CDR3 nucleotides read TGTGCCAGCAGTTACGGCGGGGGTTACGGAAACATTCAGTACTTC. Protein sequence: CASSYGGGYGNIQYF.

The sample holds a few counts of this clonotype. This sequence joins TRBV2 and TRBJ2-1, with a possible D match to TRBD2 (5 bases). The CDR3 sequence is 18 residues long. CDR1 is SNHLY and CDR2 is FYNNEI in the germline V gene. V was shortened by 6 bases and J by 0 bases, with 21 bases between the two germline ends. CDR3 region: CASSPASRQGSSYNEQFF. The CDR3, as DNA: TGTGCCAGCAGCCCGGCCTCGAGACAAGGGAGCTCCTACAATGAGCAGTTCTTC.

This clonotype was detected only a few times. The chain uses TRBV12-3 or TRBV12-4 and TRBJ2-5; D remains unclear. The CDR3 is 12 residues long. The V gene lost 5 bases and the J gene lost 3 bases, with 7 bases spanning the gap. CDR3 DNA: TGTGCCAGCAGTACGGGTGAAGAGACCCAGTACTTC. It is translated as CASSTGEETQYF.

Only a few counts were recorded for this clonotype. This rearrangement joins TRBV2 to TRBJ2-7, with D possibly being TRBD1 or TRBD2 (6 bases each). Germline V gene data show CDR1 as SNHLY and CDR2 as FYNNEI. The CDR3 contains 11 residues. Trimming cost V 9 bases and J 7 bases, with 13 bases left between them. This CDR3 reads CASQRGGEQYF. Here the CDR3 DNA reads TGTGCCAGTCAGAGAGGGGGGGAGCAGTACTTC.

The chain couples TRBV5-1 to TRBJ2-3; D remains ambiguous. CDR1 and CDR2 (germline): SGHRS, YFSETQ. Trimming removed 4 bases at V and 3 bases at J, with 15 bases between. The CDR3 totals 15 residues. CDR3 residues: CASSLPSSRTDTQYF. The DNA for the CDR3 is TGCGCCAGCAGCCTGCCTTCCTCGAGGACAGATACGCAGTATTTT.

This clonotype has only a few counts. The V call is TRBV5-6, the J call TRBJ2-2; maybe TRBD2 (5 bases). CDR1 is SGHDT and CDR2 is YYEEEE in the germline V gene. The CDR3 contains 16 residues. Trimming cost V 1 base and J 0 bases, with 10 bases left between them. CDR3 bases: TGTGCCAGCAGCTTGTCTTGGCGGGCGAACACCGGGGAGCTGTTTTTT. Residues: CASSLSWRANTGELFF.

The sample holds one count of this clonotype. This chain uses TRBV15 with TRBJ1-2; 7 bases agree with TRBD1. V was pared by 2 bases and J by 0 bases, with 6 bases of the junction left unmatched. CDR3 length: 16 amino acids. Germline V gene sequence: CDR1 LNHNV, CDR2 YYDKDF (reference sequence). The CDR3 nucleotides read TGTGCCACCAGCAGACCAGGACAGGCCGCTAACTATGGCTACACCTTC. It codes for CATSRPGQAANYGYTF.

There are many counts of this clonotype. This chain joins TRBV6-1 and TRBJ2-2; 10 bases align to TRBD1. V dropped 6 bases and J dropped 4; count of bases not matched to a gene: 8. The CDR3 loop spans 16 amino acids. CDR1 is MNHNS and CDR2 is SASEGT in the germline V gene. CDR3 DNA: TGTGCCAGCAGACGTGACAGGGGGCATGTCACCGGGGAGCTGTTTTTT. Residues: CASRRDRGHVTGELFF.

CDR3 loop: CSARSGQMIRNEQFF. In DNA, the CDR3 is TGCAGTGCTAGATCCGGACAAATGATTAGGAATGAGCAGTTCTTC. The chain combines TRBV20-1 with TRBJ2-1, with D perhaps TRBD1 (5 bases). CDR1 is DFQATT, CDR2 SNEGSKA, per germline (reference sequence). CDR3 size: 15 residues. Trimming left V 2 bases short and J 7 bases short, with 18 bases between.